The 13 T cell receptor beta chains in this list originate from one sample, sequenced in a study of cytomegalovirus exposure and HLA in healthy donors. 13 Jbeta primers and 60 Vbeta primers were used for the PCR. Sequencing was performed with immunoSEQ multiplex PCR; in TCRdb, only in-frame clones are kept and a portion is missing. The sample contains some 140,000 clones, about 85% of which appear only once. Sequenced input: PBMCs. The source is a female donor in good health and CMV-seronegative.

This clone was seen a handful of times. The chain combines TRBV4-3 with TRBJ2-1, with D tentatively TRBD1 (7 bases). The germline V gene encodes CDR1 LGHNA and CDR2 YSLEER. V was trimmed by 1 base and J by 7 bases, leaving 14 bases between them. The CDR3 consists of 15 residues. CDR3 sequence reads: CASSQVEGAGNEQFF. CDR3 coding DNA: TGCGCCAGCAGCCAAGTGGAGGGGGCAGGAAATGAGCAGTTCTTC.

This clone was observed a few times. This sequence joins TRBV7-2 and TRBJ1-2, with 7 bases fitting TRBD1. The ends lost 3 bases at V and 7 bases at J; junction bases unmatched: 2. Germline CDR1 and CDR2: SGHTA and FQGNSA. This CDR3 has 12 residues. As DNA, the CDR3 is TGTGCCAGCAGCTTGACAGGGTTTGGCTACACCTTC. Protein product: CASSLTGFGYTF.

V and J are TRBV30 and TRBJ2-1, with no clear D. Germline CDR1 is GTSNPN and CDR2 is SVGIG (reference sequence). V lost 2 bases and J 10 bases, leaving 9 bases between the germline ends. This CDR3 has 11 amino acids. CDR3 sequence reads: CAWSPNFEQFF. The CDR3 DNA sequence: TGTGCCTGGAGTCCCAATTTCGAGCAGTTCTTC. Combining the CDR3 with reference TRBV30 and TRBJ2-1 gives the whole variable domain SQTIHQWPATLVQPVGSPLSLECTVEGTSNPNLYWYRQAAGRGLQLLFYSVGIGQISSEVPQNLSASRPQDRQFILSSKKLLLSDSGFYLCAWSPNFEQFFGPGTRLTVL.

The sample holds one count of this clone. This chain links TRBV15 with TRBJ2-1, with 10 bases aligning to TRBD2. The CDR3 covers 16 residues. CDR1 is LNHNV, CDR2 YYDKDF, per germline (reference sequence). J gave up 0 bases and V 5 bases, and 4 bases lay outside the gene matches. CDR3 sequence: CATSALAGSSYNEQFF. Here the CDR3 DNA reads TGTGCCACCAGCGCACTAGCGGGAAGCTCCTACAATGAGCAGTTCTTC.

This chain uses TRBV29-1 with TRBJ1-1; D uncertain. CDR1 and CDR2 (germline): SQVTM, ANQGSEA. The CDR3 contains 13 residues. CDR3 coding DNA: TGCGGCCACAAGGCGGAGGTGAACACTGAAGCTTTCTTT. Translating it yields CGHKAEVNTEAFF.

The gene calls are TRBV15 and TRBJ2-1; weak D call: TRBD2 (6 bases). CDR1 is LNHNV, CDR2 YYDKDF, per germline (reference sequence). V was clipped by 5 bases and J by 4 bases, with 21 bases between them. CDR3 size: 17 residues. The CDR3 is CATSPPLGRESYNEQFF. The CDR3 bases are TGTGCCACCAGCCCCCCTCTAGGGCGGGAATCTTACAATGAGCAGTTCTTC.

On this clone: One end of the junction fails to match germline, which may point to a read error. This chain connects TRBV5-1 to TRBJ2-3; 7 bases align to TRBD2. CDR3 length: 16 residues. Germline V gene data show CDR1 as SGHRS and CDR2 as YFSETQ. The CDR3 spells CASSLGPLGGLDTQCF. The CDR3 DNA follows: TGCGCCAGCAGCTTGGGGCCGTTGGGGGGGTTAGATACGCAGTGTTTT.

The chain employs TRBV9 and TRBJ2-1, with D perhaps matching TRBD2 (6 bases). The CDR3 loop spans 18 amino acids. Germline CDR1 and CDR2: SGDLS and YYNGEE. Between the trimmed V and J ends, which lost 0 bases and 6 bases, there was a span of 22 bases. The CDR3 protein is CASSVDPLTSIPANEQFF. The CDR3 region has the DNA TGTGCCAGCAGCGTAGATCCCCTTACTAGCATTCCTGCCAATGAGCAGTTCTTC.

J is TRBJ2-3 and V is TRBV2; D is unresolved. The CDR3 has 12 residues. CDR1 is SNHLY, CDR2 FYNNEI, per germline. Trimming stripped 4 bases from V and 3 bases from J, with 5 bases between. The CDR3 nucleotides are TGTGCCAGCAGTGTCGAGACAGATACGCAGTATTTT. Encoded protein: CASSVETDTQYF.

The rearrangement uses TRBV7-8 and TRBJ1-2; no reliable D call. V lost 1 base and J 1 base, leaving 7 bases between the germline ends. The CDR3 extends over 14 amino acids. Germline V gives CDR1 SGHVS, CDR2 FQNEAQ. This CDR3 is CASSLGGINYGYTF. As DNA, the CDR3 is TGTGCCAGCAGCTTAGGCGGAATTAACTATGGCTACACCTTC.

In DNA form, the CDR3 reads TGTGCCAGTAGTATAGGGGGACAGGGGATTAATGAAAAACTGTTTTTT. Residues: CASSIGGQGINEKLFF. The chain recombines TRBV19 with TRBJ1-4, with 10 bases aligning to TRBD1. The germline V gene has CDR1 LNHDA and CDR2 SQIVND (reference sequence). This CDR3 has 16 amino acids. V lost 1 base to trimming and J lost 4 bases; unmatched junction nucleotides: 3.

The chain uses TRBV7-9 and TRBJ2-5; D is ambiguous. This CDR3 comprises 12 residues. From germline, CDR1 is SEHNR and CDR2 FQNEAQ (reference sequence). V was cut by 1 base and J by 5 bases, with 5 bases left in between. CDR3 region: CASSLVPETQYF. The CDR3 bases are TGTGCCAGCAGCTTAGTCCCGGAGACCCAGTACTTC.

This chain uses TRBV25-1 with TRBJ1-2; 7 bases align to TRBD1. With V trimmed by 5 bases and J by 2 bases, 8 bases remained unmatched. Germline V gives CDR1 MGHDK, CDR2 SYGVNS. The CDR3 consists of 15 residues. The CDR3: CASSPLTGQNYGYTF. CDR3 nucleotides: TGTGCCAGCAGTCCCCTGACAGGGCAGAACTATGGCTACACCTTC.